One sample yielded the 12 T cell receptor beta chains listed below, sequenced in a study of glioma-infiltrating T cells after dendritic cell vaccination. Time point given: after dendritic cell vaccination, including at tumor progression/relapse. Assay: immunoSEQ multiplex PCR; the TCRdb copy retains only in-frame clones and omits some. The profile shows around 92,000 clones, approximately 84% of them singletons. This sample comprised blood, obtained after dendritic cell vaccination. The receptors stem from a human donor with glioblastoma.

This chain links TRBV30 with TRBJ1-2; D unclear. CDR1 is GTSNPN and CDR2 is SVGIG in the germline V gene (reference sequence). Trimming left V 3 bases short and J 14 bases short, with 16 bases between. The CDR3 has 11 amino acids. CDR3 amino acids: CAWRSSGLVTF. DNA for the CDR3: TGTGCCTGGAGATCAAGCGGCTTGGTAACCTTC.

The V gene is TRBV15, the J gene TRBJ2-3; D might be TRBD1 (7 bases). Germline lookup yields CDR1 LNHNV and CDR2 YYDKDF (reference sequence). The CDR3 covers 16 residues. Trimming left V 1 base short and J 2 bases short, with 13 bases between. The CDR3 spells CATSRVRGAHTDTQYF. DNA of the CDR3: TGTGCCACCAGCAGAGTCAGGGGGGCCCACACAGATACGCAGTATTTT.

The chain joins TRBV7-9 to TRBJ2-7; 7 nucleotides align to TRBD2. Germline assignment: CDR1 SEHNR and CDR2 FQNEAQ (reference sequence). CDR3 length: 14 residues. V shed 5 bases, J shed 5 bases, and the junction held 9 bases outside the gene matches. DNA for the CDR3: TGTGCCAGCAGCCGTGTGGGGGGGTCACACGAGCAGTACTTC. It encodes CASSRVGGSHEQYF.

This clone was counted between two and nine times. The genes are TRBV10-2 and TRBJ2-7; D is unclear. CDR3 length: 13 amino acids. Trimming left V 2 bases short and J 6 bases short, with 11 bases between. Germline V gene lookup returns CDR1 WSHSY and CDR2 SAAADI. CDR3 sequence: CASSENRPSEQYF. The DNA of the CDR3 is TGCGCCAGCAGTGAGAACAGACCCAGCGAGCAGTACTTC.

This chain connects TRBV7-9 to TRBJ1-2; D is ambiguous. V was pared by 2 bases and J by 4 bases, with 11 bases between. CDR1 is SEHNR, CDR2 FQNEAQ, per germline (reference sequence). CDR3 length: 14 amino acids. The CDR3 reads CASSLSSTVYGYTF. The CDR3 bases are TGTGCCAGCAGCTTATCCTCCACAGTCTATGGCTACACCTTC.

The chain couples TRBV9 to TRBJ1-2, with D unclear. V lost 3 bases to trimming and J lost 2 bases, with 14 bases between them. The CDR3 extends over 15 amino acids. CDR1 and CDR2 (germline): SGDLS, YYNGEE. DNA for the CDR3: TGTGCCAGCAGCGCTAACCGGGTTACGAACTATGGCTACACCTTC. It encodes CASSANRVTNYGYTF.

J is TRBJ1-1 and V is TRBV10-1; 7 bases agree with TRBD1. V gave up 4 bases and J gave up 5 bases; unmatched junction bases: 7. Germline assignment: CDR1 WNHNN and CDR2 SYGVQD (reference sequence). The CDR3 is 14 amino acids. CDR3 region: CASSARTGPTEAFF. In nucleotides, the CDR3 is TGCGCCAGCAGTGCCCGGACAGGCCCTACTGAAGCTTTCTTT.

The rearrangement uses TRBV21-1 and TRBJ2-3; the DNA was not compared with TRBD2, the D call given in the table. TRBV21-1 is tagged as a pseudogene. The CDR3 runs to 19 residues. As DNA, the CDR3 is TGTGCCAGCAGCAGCCCTCGTTGGGGGTCGGGAGAGGGGACAGATACGCAGTATTTT. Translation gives CASSSPRWGSGEGTDTQYF.

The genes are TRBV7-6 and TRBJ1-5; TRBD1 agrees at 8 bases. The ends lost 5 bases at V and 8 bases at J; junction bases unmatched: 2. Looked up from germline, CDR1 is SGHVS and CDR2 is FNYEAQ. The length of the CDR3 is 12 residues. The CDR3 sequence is CASSPTGEPQHF. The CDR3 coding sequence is TGTGCCAGCAGCCCGACAGGGGAGCCCCAGCATTTT.

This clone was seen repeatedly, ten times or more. The CDR3 nucleotides are TGTGCCAGTAGTTCAGGGATCAACGAGCAGTACTTC. Translated, it gives CASSSGINEQYF. The rearrangement links TRBV19 to TRBJ2-7; tentatively, D is TRBD1 (5 bases). V was cut by 5 bases and J by 5 bases, with 10 bases left in between. CDR1 is LNHDA, CDR2 SQIVND, per germline (reference sequence). The CDR3 runs 12 residues.

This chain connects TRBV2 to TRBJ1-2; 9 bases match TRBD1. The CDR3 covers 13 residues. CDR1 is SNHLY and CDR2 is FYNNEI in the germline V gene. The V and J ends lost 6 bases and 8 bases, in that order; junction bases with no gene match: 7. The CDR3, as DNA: TGTGCCAGCAGACTTACAGGGGGCGGAGGCTACACCTTC. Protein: CASRLTGGGGYTF.

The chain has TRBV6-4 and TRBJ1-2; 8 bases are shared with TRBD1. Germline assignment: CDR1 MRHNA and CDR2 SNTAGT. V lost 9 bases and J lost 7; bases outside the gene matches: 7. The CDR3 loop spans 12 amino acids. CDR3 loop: CASTQGAGGYTF. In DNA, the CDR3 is TGTGCCAGTACGCAGGGGGCCGGTGGCTACACCTTC.